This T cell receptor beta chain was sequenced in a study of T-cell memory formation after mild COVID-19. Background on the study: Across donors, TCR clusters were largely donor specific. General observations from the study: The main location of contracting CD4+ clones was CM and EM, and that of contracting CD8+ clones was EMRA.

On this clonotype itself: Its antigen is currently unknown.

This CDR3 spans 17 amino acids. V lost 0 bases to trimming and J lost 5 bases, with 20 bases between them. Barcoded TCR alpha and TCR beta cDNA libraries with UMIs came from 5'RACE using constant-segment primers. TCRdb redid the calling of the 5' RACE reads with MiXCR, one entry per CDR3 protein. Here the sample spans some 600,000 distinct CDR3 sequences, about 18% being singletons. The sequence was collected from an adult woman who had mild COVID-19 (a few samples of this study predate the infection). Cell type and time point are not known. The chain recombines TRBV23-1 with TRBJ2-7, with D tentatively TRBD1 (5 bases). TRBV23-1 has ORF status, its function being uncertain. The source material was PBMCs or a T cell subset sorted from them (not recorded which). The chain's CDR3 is CASSQSEPFSCRDEQYF. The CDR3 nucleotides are TGCGCCAGCAGTCAATCGGAGCCCTTTTCTTGCAGGGACGAGCAGTACTTC.